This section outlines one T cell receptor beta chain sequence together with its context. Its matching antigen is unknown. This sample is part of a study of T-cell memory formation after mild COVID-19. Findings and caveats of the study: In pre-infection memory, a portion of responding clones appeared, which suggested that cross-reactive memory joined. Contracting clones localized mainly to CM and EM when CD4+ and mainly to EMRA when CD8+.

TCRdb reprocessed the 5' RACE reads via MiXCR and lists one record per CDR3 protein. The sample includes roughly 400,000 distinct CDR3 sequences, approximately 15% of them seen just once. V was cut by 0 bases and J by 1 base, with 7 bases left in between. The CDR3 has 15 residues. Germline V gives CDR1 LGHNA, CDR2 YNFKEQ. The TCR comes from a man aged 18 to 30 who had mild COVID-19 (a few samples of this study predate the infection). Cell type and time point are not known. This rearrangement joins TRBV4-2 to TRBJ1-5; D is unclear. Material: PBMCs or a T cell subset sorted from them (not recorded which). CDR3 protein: CASSQDGRSNQPQHF. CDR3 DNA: TGTGCCAGCAGCCAAGATGGAAGGAGCAATCAGCCCCAGCATTTT.